Below, 31 T cell receptor beta chains from the same sample are listed, as sequenced in a study of OX40 agonist ivuxolimab in advanced cancers. The method was immunoSEQ multiplex PCR; TCRdb's version includes in-frame clones alone and lacks a portion of them. Of under 70,000 clones listed, approximately 90% are singletons. Sequenced here: CD4+ or CD8+ T cells sorted from blood, sampled in a trial of the OX40 agonist ivuxolimab. These receptors originate from an adult with an advanced solid tumor such as melanoma, head and neck, liver or kidney cancer.

Points on this clone: At one end the junction does not follow the germline gene, possibly because of a read error. The chain employs TRBV2 and TRBJ2-7, with a weak D call TRBD2 (5 bases). Germline values: CDR1 SNHLY, CDR2 FYNNEI. CDR3 length equals 13 residues. CDR3 coding DNA: TGTGCCAGCAGTGAAGATAGGACCGCCCCGGGGTGCTTC. This sequence encodes CASSEDRTAPGCF.

The V gene is TRBV27, the J gene TRBJ1-4; 8 positions agree with TRBD1. The CDR3 sequence is 15 residues long. The trim removed 6 bases at V and 5 bases at J, leaving 8 bases unmatched. In germline, CDR1 is MNHEY, CDR2 SMNVEV (reference sequence). The CDR3 sequence: CASSPQGGPNEKLFF. In nucleotides, the CDR3 is TGTGCCAGCAGCCCACAGGGGGGCCCCAATGAAAAACTGTTTTTT.

The rearrangement uses TRBV7-9 and TRBJ1-4; no clear D. From germline, CDR1 is SEHNR and CDR2 FQNEAQ (reference sequence). This CDR3 has 15 residues. Trimming took 5 bases from V and 2 from J, leaving 12 bases between them. DNA of the CDR3: TGTGCCAGCAGCCTAACACAAGGGACTAATGAAAAACTGTTTTTT. Protein sequence: CASSLTQGTNEKLFF.

The V call is TRBV27, the J call TRBJ1-1, with D possibly TRBD1 on 6 matching bases. Germline CDR1 is MNHEY and CDR2 is SMNVEV (reference sequence). V lost 0 bases, J lost 7 bases, and 12 bases lay in between. The CDR3 is made up of 14 amino acids. The CDR3 nucleotides are TGTGCCAGCAGTTTATCGTTAGGGGGGGGTGAAGCTTTCTTT. It specifies CASSLSLGGGEAFF.

The chain employs TRBV5-1 and TRBJ2-2, with D perhaps being TRBD1 or TRBD2 (5 bases each). V was clipped by 1 base and J by 4 bases, with 14 bases between them. This CDR3 comprises 16 residues. The germline CDR1 and CDR2 sequences are SGHRS and YFSETQ. CDR3 DNA sequence: TGCGCCAGCAGCTTGCGGGACCGTAGCTTCACCGGGGAGCTGTTTTTT. Its protein is CASSLRDRSFTGELFF.

CDR3 sequence (DNA): TGTGCCAGCTCACCACCGGTTGGACAGGTCATCTACGAGCAGTACTTC. Translated: CASSPPVGQVIYEQYF. This chain connects TRBV18 to TRBJ2-7, with 7 bases identical to TRBD1. The germline CDR1 and CDR2 sequences are KGHSH and LQKENI. J lost 3 bases, V lost 0 bases, and 8 bases had no gene match. The CDR3 has 16 residues.

This clone appeared once. The chain is built from TRBV27 and TRBJ2-2, with 7 bases that match TRBD1. The length of the CDR3 is 15 residues. With V trimmed by 6 bases and J by 4 bases, 8 bases remained unmatched. Germline CDR1 MNHEY, CDR2 SMNVEV (reference sequence). This CDR3 is CASSLRQGRTGELFF. The CDR3 DNA reads TGTGCCAGCAGCCTCCGACAGGGTCGCACCGGGGAGCTGTTTTTT.

The V and J genes are TRBV7-9 and TRBJ1-2; TRBD1 is a possible D gene (5 bases). Germline V gives CDR1 SEHNR, CDR2 FQNEAQ (reference sequence). This CDR3 is 13 amino acids long. V lost 5 bases to trimming and J lost 0 bases, with 7 bases between them. The CDR3 spells CASSQTANYGYTF. In nucleotides, the CDR3 is TGTGCCAGCAGCCAGACAGCTAACTATGGCTACACCTTC.

This clone was recorded only once. The rearrangement joins TRBV6-6 to TRBJ2-2; 10 nucleotides align to TRBD1. There are 16 residues in the CDR3. Trimming at V came to 5 bases and at J to 3 bases, leaving 6 bases not matched to a gene. Germline V CDR1 and CDR2: MNHNY, SVGAGI (reference sequence). The CDR3 region is CASSRGQGIDTGELFF. The CDR3 DNA reads TGTGCCAGCAGTCGGGGACAGGGGATTGACACCGGGGAGCTGTTTTTT.

This chain links TRBV7-8 with TRBJ1-2; D is unresolved. The CDR3 has 13 residues. CDR1 and CDR2 (germline): SGHVS, FQNEAQ. V shed 5 bases and J shed 0 bases, with 7 bases lying between them. This CDR3 is CASSEGTNYGYTF. CDR3 DNA sequence: TGTGCCAGCAGCGAGGGCACTAACTATGGCTACACCTTC.

CDR3 sequence (DNA): TGTGCCAGCCGGACCTCTACAGGGGGTGTGAGGTCACCCCTCCACTTT. Translated, it gives CASRTSTGGVRSPLHF. This rearrangement joins TRBV2 to TRBJ1-6; 8 bases map to TRBD1. Germline V gene sequence: CDR1 SNHLY, CDR2 FYNNEI. The length of the CDR3 is 16 residues. With 8 bases clipped from V and 10 bases from J, the junction kept 16 bases outside the gene matches.

This clone was seen only a few times. This chain joins TRBV21-1 and TRBJ1-5. TRBV21-1 is a pseudogene. The CDR3 is 14 residues long. The CDR3 nucleotides are TGTGCCAGCAGCAAATACGGTAGCAATCAGCCCCAGCATTTT. This sequence encodes CASSKYGSNQPQHF.

This chain links TRBV28 with TRBJ1-6; D possibly corresponds to TRBD1 (5 bases). This CDR3 has 14 residues. Germline values: CDR1 MDHEN, CDR2 SYDVKM. V was clipped by 6 bases and J by 7 bases, with 13 bases between them. CDR3 loop: CASRETVRNSPLHF. The CDR3 coding sequence is TGTGCCAGCAGGGAGACAGTCAGAAATTCACCCCTCCACTTT.

The chain employs TRBV4-2 and TRBJ2-3; the D is unclear. The CDR3 is made up of 14 amino acids. Germline CDR1 and CDR2: LGHNA and YNFKEQ. V gave up 0 bases and J gave up 8 bases, with 12 bases separating them. The CDR3 sequence is CASSQDTNPGTQYF. CDR3 nucleotides: TGTGCCAGCAGCCAAGACACCAACCCGGGTACGCAGTATTTT.

The chain has TRBV12-5 and TRBJ2-1; TRBD2 aligns across 8 bases. Trimming took 4 bases from V and 7 from J; bases not matched to a gene: 15. The germline gives CDR1 LGHNT, CDR2 FRNRAP. The CDR3 contains 17 residues. The CDR3 DNA is TGTGCTAGTGGTTCACGGGGAGAAGCGGGAGCTATTAATGAGCAGTTCTTC. Encoded protein: CASGSRGEAGAINEQFF.

The chain is built from TRBV4-1 and TRBJ2-2; D possibly corresponds to TRBD1 (6 bases). This CDR3 is built from 15 residues. Germline V gene lookup returns CDR1 MGHRA and CDR2 YSYEKL. The ends were cut back, 6 bases at V and 0 bases at J, with 11 bases in the middle. The CDR3: CASSLGQTNTGELFF. The CDR3 DNA is TGCGCCAGCAGTCTTGGACAGACGAACACCGGGGAGCTGTTTTTT.

This rearrangement joins TRBV10-3 to TRBJ2-1; TRBD1 might be the D (7 bases). In germline, CDR1 is ENHRY, CDR2 SYGVKD. This CDR3 is built from 13 residues. Trimming stripped 7 bases from V and 6 bases from J, with 13 bases between. The CDR3 sequence is CAINQGGSNEQFF. The CDR3 region has the DNA TGTGCCATCAATCAGGGGGGAAGCAATGAGCAGTTCTTC.

CDR3 nucleotides: TGTGCCAGCAGCTTAGGACAAGGGGGAACAAATGAAAAACTGTTTTTT. Protein: CASSLGQGGTNEKLFF. This chain connects TRBV7-6 to TRBJ1-4; TRBD1 might be the D (6 bases). Germline V CDR1 and CDR2: SGHVS, FNYEAQ. Trimming took off 1 base at V and 5 bases at J, with 14 bases between the two ends. The CDR3 sequence is 16 residues long.

V is TRBV10-3 and J is TRBJ1-2, with TRBD1 matching 7 bases. With 10 bases clipped from V and 2 bases from J, the junction kept 13 bases outside the gene matches. The CDR3 length is 15 residues. Germline V lookup: CDR1 ENHRY, CDR2 SYGVKD. The CDR3 DNA reads as TGTGCCACCAAAGCAGGGGGGGGCGGAAACTATGGCTACACCTTC. Protein: CATKAGGGGNYGYTF.

The chain couples TRBV2 to TRBJ1-5, with a weak D call TRBD1 (5 bases). With 0 bases removed from V and 10 bases from J, the gap between germline ends came to 16 bases. There are 15 residues in the CDR3. Per the germline V gene, CDR1 is SNHLY and CDR2 is FYNNEI. The CDR3 sequence: CASSEARGNISPQHF. The CDR3 DNA follows: TGTGCCAGCAGTGAAGCTCGGGGGAATATCAGCCCCCAGCATTTT.

Turning to this clone: The sample has other DNA sequences that encode this CDR3 too. The V and J genes are TRBV2 and TRBJ1-1; no definite D call. This CDR3 is 13 amino acids long. CDR1 and CDR2 from the germline V gene are SNHLY and FYNNEI. Trimming took 1 base from V and 2 from J, leaving 5 bases between them. The CDR3 DNA reads as TGTGCCAGCAGTGAAGAGGTCAACACTGAAGCTTTCTTT. This gives the protein CASSEEVNTEAFF.

The genes are TRBV6-5 and TRBJ2-7; D ambiguous. The V gene lost 0 bases and the J gene lost 9 bases, with 18 bases spanning the gap. The CDR3 runs to 15 residues. Germline V gene lookup returns CDR1 MNHEY and CDR2 SVGAGI. CDR3 in DNA: TGTGCCAGCAGTTACTCGTCGCCCCAGCGATCTCCGCAGTACTTC. Translation gives CASSYSSPQRSPQYF.

The chain uses TRBV19 and TRBJ1-3, with TRBD1 identical over 7 bases. CDR1 is LNHDA and CDR2 is SQIVND in the germline V gene (reference sequence). The CDR3 spans 15 residues. V trimming: 5 bases; J trimming: 2 bases; junction bases outside the gene matches: 6. In DNA, the CDR3 is TGTGCCAGTAGTCAGACAGGGCGCGCTGGAAACACCATATATTTT. Translation: CASSQTGRAGNTIYF.

The chain couples TRBV5-5 to TRBJ2-1, with 7 bases aligning to TRBD1. The V and J ends lost 0 bases and 4 bases, in that order; junction bases with no gene match: 4. This CDR3 contains 15 residues. Germline V gene lookup returns CDR1 SGHKS and CDR2 YYEKEE (reference sequence). CDR3 sequence (DNA): TGTGCCAGCAGCTTGGGACAGGGCCGGTACAATGAGCAGTTCTTC. Translated: CASSLGQGRYNEQFF.

This rearrangement joins TRBV11-2 to TRBJ1-6; D perhaps matches TRBD1 (5 bases). The germline gives CDR1 SGHAT, CDR2 FQNNGV. V lost 4 bases, J lost 5 bases, and 12 bases lay in between. This CDR3 has 15 amino acids. CDR3 nucleotides: TGTGCCAGCAGCTGGAACGGGGGTGATAATTCACCCCTCCACTTT. Its protein is CASSWNGGDNSPLHF.

The chain has TRBV9 and TRBJ2-7; 8 nucleotides line up with TRBD2. The CDR3 runs to 15 residues. After removal of 0 bases from V and 6 bases from J, the junction contained 8 bases not matched to a gene. CDR1 and CDR2 (germline): SGDLS, YYNGEE. The CDR3 reads CASSVAGGPVSEQYF. CDR3 bases: TGTGCCAGCAGCGTAGCGGGAGGGCCAGTCTCCGAGCAGTACTTC.

V and J are TRBV5-1 and TRBJ1-1, with 8 nucleotides matching TRBD1. The CDR3 has 14 residues. Trimming cost V 4 bases and J 10 bases; bases outside gene matches: 12. Germline CDR1 is SGHRS and CDR2 is YFSETQ. The CDR3 nucleotides are TGCGCCAGCAGCACCCTGACAGGGGTCGGGGCAGCTTTCTTT. Translated: CASSTLTGVGAAFF.

The genes are TRBV19 and TRBJ2-1, with TRBD2 matching over 7 bases. V shed 4 bases, J shed 7 bases, and the junction held 4 bases outside the gene matches. CDR3 size: 13 residues. CDR1 LNHDA and CDR2 SQIVND come from the germline V gene (reference sequence). The CDR3 DNA is TGTGCCAGTAGTAATAGCGGGCGAAATGAGCAGTTCTTC. Protein: CASSNSGRNEQFF.

In DNA, the CDR3 is TGTGCCTGGAGCAGGGGGACCACAGATACGCAGTATTTT. Amino acid sequence: CAWSRGTTDTQYF. V and J are TRBV30 and TRBJ2-3; 7 bases agree with TRBD1. Looked up from germline, CDR1 is GTSNPN and CDR2 is SVGIG (reference sequence). The CDR3 runs to 13 residues. J gave up 2 bases and V 3 bases, and 2 bases lay outside the gene matches.

This CDR3 reads CATSRVVGSSTDTQYF. The CDR3, as DNA: TGTGCCACCAGCAGAGTAGTGGGTTCTAGCACAGATACGCAGTATTTT. This chain links TRBV15 with TRBJ2-3; no reliable D call. Germline-derived CDR1 and CDR2 are LNHNV and YYDKDF (reference sequence). Trimming cost V 1 base and J 0 bases, with 11 bases left between them. The CDR3 covers 16 residues.

The table lists this clone with a count of one. The CDR3 DNA reads TGCAGTGCTAGATCAACGCGGGAGCAGTACTTC. Translating gives CSARSTREQYF. The gene calls are TRBV20-1 and TRBJ2-7; D gene unclear. The ends were cut back, 2 bases at V and 7 bases at J, with 9 bases in the middle. CDR1 and CDR2 from the germline V gene are DFQATT and SNEGSKA (reference sequence). The CDR3 loop spans 11 amino acids.